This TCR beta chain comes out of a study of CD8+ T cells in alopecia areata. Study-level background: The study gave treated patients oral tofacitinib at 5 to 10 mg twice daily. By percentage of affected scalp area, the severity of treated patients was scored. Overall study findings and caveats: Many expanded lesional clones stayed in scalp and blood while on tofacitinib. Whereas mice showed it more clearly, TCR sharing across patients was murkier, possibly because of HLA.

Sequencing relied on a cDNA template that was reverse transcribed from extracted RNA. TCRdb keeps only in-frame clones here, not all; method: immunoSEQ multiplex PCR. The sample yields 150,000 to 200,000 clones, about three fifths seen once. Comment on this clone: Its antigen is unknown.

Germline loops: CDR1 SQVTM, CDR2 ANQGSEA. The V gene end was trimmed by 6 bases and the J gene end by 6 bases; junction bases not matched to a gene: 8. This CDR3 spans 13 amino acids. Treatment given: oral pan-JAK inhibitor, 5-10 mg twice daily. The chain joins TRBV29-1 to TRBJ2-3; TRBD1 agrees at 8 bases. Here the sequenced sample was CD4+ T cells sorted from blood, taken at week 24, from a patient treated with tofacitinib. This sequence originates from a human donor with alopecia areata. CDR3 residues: CSVTGQVGDTQYF. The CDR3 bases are TGCAGCGTGACGGGACAGGTGGGGGATACGCAGTATTTT.